This T cell receptor (beta chain) was captured in a study of cytomegalovirus exposure and HLA in healthy donors. PCR involved 60 Vbeta and 13 Jbeta primers. How the authors handled the data: Later, an analysis found around 77 million unique TCR beta chains, and 8.5 million to 12 million of these were shared. Sequenced by immunoSEQ multiplex PCR; TCRdb stores in-frame clones only, minus some. V and J calls and clone size are copied from that table; D and trimming were computed from the DNA. Among fewer than 200,000 clones listed, roughly 77% were seen once. Study-level results: Later on, an analysis found that several of the most significant clusters appeared to be linked to common viral pathogens, which included parvovirus B19. Among TCR beta chains of equal frequency, HLA-associated ones were more clonally expanded in a later analysis. As was reported, the HLA-A and HLA-B alleles of most subjects were accurately predicted from TCR beta sequences.

As for this clone: Its antigen is currently unknown.

This clonotype was obtained from a man between 25 and 39 years old in good health and CMV-seropositive. The sample consisted of PBMCs.

The CDR3 here is CASSSGDRVYYGYTF. The CDR3 DNA sequence: TGTGCCAGCAGCTCAGGGGACAGGGTCTACTATGGCTACACCTTC. The chain employs TRBV5-6 and TRBJ1-2; 9 bases map to TRBD1. V shed 3 bases, J shed 3 bases, and the junction held 6 bases outside the gene matches. The germline V gene encodes CDR1 SGHDT and CDR2 YYEEEE. CDR3 length: 15 amino acids.